This record covers a single T cell receptor beta chain. Its antigen is still unknown. These data are taken from a study of CD8 T cells in ankylosing spondylitis. Study results and caveats: Several highly homologous variants made up a TCR beta motif, and this motif appeared characteristic of ankylosing spondylitis blood. Both synovial fluid and blood in reactive arthritis had previously been reported to carry some motif variants.

5'-RACE, quantitative and with molecular barcodes, yielded the TCR beta libraries. TCRdb ran MiXCR on the 5' RACE reads and lists one entry per CDR3 protein. The repertoire holds 250,000 to 300,000 distinct CDR3 sequences, with about 19% as singletons. This TCR derives from a male donor with ankylosing spondylitis or in good health (not recorded which). The sequenced sample consisted of blood, either unsorted or a sorted T cell fraction (not recorded which).

CDR3 loop: CASSFRAGGGTDTQYF. The DNA for the CDR3 is TGTGCCAGCAGCTTTAGGGCGGGGGGGGGCACAGATACGCAGTATTTT. The chain has TRBV7-2 and TRBJ2-3; 9 bases are a match to TRBD2. The CDR3 runs 16 residues. Trimming cost V 3 bases and J 1 base; bases outside gene matches: 5. Germline CDR1 SGHTA, CDR2 FQGNSA.